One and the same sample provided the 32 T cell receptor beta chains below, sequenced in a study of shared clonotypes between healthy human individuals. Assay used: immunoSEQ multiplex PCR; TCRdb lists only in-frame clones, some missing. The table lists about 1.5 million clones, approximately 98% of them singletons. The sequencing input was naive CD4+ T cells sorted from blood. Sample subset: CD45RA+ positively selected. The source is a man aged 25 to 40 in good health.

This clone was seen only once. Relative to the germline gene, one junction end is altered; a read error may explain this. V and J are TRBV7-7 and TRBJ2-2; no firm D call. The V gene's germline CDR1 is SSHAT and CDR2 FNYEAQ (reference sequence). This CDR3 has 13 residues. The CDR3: CASSTRYTGELFF. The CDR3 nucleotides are TGTGCTAGCAGCACCCGCTACACCGGGGAGCTGTTTTTT.

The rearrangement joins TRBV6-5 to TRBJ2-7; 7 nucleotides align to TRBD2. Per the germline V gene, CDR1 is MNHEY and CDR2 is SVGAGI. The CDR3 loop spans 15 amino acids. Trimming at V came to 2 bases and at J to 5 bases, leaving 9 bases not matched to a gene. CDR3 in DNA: TGTGCCAGCAGTTACCGACCTAGCGGTTTTGACGAGCAGTACTTC. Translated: CASSYRPSGFDEQYF.

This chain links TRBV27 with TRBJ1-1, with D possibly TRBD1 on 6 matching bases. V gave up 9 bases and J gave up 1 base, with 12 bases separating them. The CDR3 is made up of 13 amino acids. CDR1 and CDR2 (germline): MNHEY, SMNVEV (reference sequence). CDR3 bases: TGTGCCAGTATTGACAGGTCGAACACTGAAGCTTTCTTT. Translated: CASIDRSNTEAFF.

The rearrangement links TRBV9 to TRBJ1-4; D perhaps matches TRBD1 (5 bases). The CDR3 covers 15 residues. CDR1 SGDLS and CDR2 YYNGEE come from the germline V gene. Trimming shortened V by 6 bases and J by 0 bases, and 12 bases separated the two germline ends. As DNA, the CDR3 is TGTGCCAGCAATCGGGGGGGAACAACTAATGAAAAACTGTTTTTT. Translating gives CASNRGGTTNEKLFF.

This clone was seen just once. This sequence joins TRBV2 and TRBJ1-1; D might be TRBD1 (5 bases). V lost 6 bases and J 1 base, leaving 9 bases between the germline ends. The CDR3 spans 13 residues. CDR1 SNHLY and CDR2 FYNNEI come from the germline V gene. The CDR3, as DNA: TGTGCCAGCAGGCTGGACAAGAACACTGAAGCTTTCTTT. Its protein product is CASRLDKNTEAFF. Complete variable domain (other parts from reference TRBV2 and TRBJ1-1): EPEVTQTPSHQVTQMGQEVILRCVPISNHLYFYWYRQILGQKVEFLVSFYNNEISEKSEIFDDQFSVERPDGSNFTLKIRSTKLEDSAMYFCASRLDKNTEAFFGQGTRLTVV.

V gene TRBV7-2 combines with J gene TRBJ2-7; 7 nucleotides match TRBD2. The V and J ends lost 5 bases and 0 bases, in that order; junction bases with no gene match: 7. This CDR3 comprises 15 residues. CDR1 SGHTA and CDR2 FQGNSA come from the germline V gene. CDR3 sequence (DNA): TGTGCCAGCAGCCCCGCCGGGGGGTTCTCCTACGAGCAGTACTTC. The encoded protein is CASSPAGGFSYEQYF.

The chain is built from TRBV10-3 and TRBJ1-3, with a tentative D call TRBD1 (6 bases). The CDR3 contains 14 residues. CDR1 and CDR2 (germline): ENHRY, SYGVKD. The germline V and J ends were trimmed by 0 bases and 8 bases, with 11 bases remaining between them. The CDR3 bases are TGTGCCATCAGTGAGTCTTCAGGGGTAGACACCATATATTTT. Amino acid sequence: CAISESSGVDTIYF.

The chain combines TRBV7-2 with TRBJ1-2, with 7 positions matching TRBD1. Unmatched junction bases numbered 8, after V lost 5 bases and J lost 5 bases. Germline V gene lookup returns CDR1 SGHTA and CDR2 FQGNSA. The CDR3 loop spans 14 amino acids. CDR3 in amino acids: CASSRTGTAYGYTF. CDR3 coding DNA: TGTGCCAGCAGCAGAACCGGGACAGCGTATGGCTACACCTTC.

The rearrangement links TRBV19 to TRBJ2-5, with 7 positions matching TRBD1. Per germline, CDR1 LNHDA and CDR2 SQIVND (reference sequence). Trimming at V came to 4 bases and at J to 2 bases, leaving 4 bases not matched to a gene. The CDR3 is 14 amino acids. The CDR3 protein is CASSKDRDQETQYF. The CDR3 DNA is TGTGCCAGTAGTAAAGACAGGGATCAAGAGACCCAGTACTTC.

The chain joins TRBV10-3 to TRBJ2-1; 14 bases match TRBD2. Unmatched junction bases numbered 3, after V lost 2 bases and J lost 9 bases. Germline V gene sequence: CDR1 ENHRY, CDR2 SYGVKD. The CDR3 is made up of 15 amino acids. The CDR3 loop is CAISEGLAGGGEQFF. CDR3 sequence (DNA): TGTGCCATCAGTGAGGGACTAGCGGGAGGAGGTGAGCAGTTCTTC.

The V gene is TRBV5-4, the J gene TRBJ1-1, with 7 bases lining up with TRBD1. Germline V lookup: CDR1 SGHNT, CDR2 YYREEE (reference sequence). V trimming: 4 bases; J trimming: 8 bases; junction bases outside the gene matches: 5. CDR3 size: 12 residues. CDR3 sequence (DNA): TGTGCCAGCAGCAAACAGGGGCTGGAAGCTTTCTTT. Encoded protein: CASSKQGLEAFF.

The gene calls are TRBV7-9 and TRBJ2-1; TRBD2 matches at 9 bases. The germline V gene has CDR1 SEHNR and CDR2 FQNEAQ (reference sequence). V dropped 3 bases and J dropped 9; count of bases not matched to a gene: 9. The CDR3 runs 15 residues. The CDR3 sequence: CASSFGSSGTGEQFF. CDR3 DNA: TGTGCCAGCAGCTTCGGGTCTAGCGGGACCGGTGAGCAGTTCTTC. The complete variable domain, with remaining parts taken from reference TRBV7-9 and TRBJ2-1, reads DTGVSQNPRHKITKRGQNVTFRCDPISEHNRLYWYRQTLGQGPEFLTYFQNEAQLEKSRLLSDRFSAERPKGSFSTLEIQRTEQGDSAMYLCASSFGSSGTGEQFFGPGTRLTVL.

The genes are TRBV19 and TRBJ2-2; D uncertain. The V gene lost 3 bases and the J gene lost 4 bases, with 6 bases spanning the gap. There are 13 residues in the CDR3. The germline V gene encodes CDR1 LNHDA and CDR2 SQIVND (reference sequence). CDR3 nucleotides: TGTGCCAGTAGTATGTTGTTCACCGGGGAGCTGTTTTTT. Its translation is CASSMLFTGELFF.

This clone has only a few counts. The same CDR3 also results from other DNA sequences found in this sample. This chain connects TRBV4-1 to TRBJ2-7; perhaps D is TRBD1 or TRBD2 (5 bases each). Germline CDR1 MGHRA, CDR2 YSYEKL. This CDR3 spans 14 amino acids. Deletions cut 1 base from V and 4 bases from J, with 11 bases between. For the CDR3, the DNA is TGCGCCAGCAGCCAAGTCGGGACGGTATACGAGCAGTACTTC. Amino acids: CASSQVGTVYEQYF.

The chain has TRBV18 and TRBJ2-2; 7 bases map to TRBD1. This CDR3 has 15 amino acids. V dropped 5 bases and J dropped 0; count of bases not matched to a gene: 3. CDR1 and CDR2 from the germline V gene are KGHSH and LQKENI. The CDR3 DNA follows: TGTGCCAGCTCATCCGGGACAGCGAACACCGGGGAGCTGTTTTTT. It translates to CASSSGTANTGELFF. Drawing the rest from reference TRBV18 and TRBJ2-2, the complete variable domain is NAGVMQNPRHLVRRRGQEARLRCSPMKGHSHVYWYRQLPEEGLKFMVYLQKENIIDESGMPKERFSAEFPKEGPSILRIQQVVRGDSAAYFCASSSGTANTGELFFGEGSRLTVL.

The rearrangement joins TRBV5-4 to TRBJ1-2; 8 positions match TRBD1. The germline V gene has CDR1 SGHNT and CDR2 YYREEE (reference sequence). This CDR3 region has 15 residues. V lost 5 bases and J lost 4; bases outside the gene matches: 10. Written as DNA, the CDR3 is TGTGCCAGCAGTTCACCTCAGGGGGCGATCTATGGCTACACCTTC. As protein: CASSSPQGAIYGYTF.

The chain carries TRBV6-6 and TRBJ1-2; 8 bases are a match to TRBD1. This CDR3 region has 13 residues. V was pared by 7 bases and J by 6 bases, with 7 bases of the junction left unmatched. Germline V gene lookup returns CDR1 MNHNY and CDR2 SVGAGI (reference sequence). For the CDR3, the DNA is TGTGCCAGCAACCTGGACAGGGTTAATGGCTACACCTTC. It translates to CASNLDRVNGYTF.

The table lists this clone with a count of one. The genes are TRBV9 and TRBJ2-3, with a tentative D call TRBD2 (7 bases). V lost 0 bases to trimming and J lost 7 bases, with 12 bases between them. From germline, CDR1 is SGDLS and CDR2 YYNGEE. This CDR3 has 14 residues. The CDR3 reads CASSVVPGGYTQYF. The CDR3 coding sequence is TGTGCCAGCAGCGTAGTTCCGGGGGGCTATACGCAGTATTTT. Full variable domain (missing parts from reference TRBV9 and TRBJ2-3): DSGVTQTPKHLITATGQRVTLRCSPRSGDLSVYWYQQSLDQGLQFLIQYYNGEERAKGNILERFSAQQFPDLHSELNLSSLELGDSALYFCASSVVPGGYTQYFGPGTRLTVL.

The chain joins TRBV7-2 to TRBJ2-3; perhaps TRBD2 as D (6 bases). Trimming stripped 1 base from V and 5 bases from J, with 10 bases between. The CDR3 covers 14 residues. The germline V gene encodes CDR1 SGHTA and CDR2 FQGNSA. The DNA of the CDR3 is TGTGCCAGCAGCTTAGGACTAGGAAAAGATACGCAGTATTTT. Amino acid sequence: CASSLGLGKDTQYF.

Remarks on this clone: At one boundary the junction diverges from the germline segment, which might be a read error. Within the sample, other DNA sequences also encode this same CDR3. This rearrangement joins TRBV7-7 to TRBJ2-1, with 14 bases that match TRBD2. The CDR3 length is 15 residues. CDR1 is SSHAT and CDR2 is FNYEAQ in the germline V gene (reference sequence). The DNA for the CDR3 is TGTGCTAGCAGCTTGGGACTAGCGGGAGTGAATGAGCAGTTCTTC. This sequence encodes CASSLGLAGVNEQFF.

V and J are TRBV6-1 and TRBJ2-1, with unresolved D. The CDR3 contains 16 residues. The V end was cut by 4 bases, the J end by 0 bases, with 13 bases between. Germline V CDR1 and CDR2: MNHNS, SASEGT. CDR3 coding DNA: TGTGCCAGCAGTGGCCTCAGCGCGAGCTCCTACAATGAGCAGTTCTTC. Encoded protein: CASSGLSASSYNEQFF.

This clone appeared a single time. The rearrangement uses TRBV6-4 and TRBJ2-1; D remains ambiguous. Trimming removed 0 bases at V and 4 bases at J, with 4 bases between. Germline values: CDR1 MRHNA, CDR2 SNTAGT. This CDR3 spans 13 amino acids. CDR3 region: CASSDSRYNEQFF. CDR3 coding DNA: TGTGCCAGCAGTGACTCCCGATACAATGAGCAGTTCTTC.

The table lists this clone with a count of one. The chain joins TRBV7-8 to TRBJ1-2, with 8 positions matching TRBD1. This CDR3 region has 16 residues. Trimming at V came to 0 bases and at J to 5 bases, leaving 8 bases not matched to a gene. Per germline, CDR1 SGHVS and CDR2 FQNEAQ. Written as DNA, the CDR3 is TGTGCCAGCAGCTTAGCGGGGCAGGGGGCATTATATGGCTACACCTTC. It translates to CASSLAGQGALYGYTF.

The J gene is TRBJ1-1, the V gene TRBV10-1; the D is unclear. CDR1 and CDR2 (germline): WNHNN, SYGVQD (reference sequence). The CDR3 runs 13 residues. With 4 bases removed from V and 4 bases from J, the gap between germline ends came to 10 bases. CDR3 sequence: CASSVGFATEAFF. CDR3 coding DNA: TGCGCCAGCAGTGTTGGGTTTGCCACTGAAGCTTTCTTT.

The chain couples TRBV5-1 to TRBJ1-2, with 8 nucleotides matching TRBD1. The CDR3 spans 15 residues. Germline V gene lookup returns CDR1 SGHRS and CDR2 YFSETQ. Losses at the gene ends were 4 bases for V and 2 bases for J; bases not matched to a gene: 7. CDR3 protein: CASSPGTGVNYGYTF. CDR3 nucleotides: TGCGCCAGCAGCCCAGGGACAGGAGTAAACTATGGCTACACCTTC.

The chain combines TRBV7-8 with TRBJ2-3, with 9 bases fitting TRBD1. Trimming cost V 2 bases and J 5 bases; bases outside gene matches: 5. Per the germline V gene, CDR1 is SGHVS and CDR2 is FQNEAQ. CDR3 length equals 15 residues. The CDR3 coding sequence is TGTGCCAGCAGCTTATTGGGACAGGGTCGAGATACGCAGTATTTT. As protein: CASSLLGQGRDTQYF.

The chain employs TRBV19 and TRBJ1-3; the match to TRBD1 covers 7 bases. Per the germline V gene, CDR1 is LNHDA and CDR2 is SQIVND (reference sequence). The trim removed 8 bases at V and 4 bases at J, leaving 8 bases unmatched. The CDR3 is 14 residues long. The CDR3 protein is CASADRADGNTIYF. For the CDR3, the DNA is TGTGCCAGTGCAGACAGGGCGGACGGAAACACCATATATTTT.

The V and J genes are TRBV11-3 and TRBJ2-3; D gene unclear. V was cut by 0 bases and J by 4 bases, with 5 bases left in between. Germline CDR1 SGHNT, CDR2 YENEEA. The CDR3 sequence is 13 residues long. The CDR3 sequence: CASSLEDADTQYF. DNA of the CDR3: TGTGCCAGCAGCTTAGAAGACGCAGATACGCAGTATTTT.

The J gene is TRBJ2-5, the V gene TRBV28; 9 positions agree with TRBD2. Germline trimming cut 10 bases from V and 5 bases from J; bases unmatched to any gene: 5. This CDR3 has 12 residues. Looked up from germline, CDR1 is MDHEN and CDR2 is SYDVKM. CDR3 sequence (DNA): TGTGCCACTAAGCGGGGGGCTGAGACCCAGTACTTC. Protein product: CATKRGAETQYF.

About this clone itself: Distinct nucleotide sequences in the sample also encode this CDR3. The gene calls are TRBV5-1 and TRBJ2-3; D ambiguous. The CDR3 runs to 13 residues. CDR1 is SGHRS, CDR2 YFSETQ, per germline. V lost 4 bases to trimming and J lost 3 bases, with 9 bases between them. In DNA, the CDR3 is TGCGCCAGCAGCCCGACCGGGACAGATACGCAGTATTTT. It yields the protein CASSPTGTDTQYF.

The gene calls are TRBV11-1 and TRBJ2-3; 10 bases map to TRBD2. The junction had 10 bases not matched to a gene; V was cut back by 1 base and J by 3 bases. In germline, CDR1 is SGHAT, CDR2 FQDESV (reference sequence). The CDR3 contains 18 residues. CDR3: CASSLELAGTPRTDTQYF. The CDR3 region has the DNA TGTGCCAGCAGCTTAGAACTAGCGGGAACCCCAAGGACAGATACGCAGTATTTT.

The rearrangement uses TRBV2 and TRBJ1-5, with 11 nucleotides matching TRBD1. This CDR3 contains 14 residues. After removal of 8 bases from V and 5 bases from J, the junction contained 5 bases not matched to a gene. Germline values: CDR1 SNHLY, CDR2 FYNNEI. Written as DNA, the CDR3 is TGTGCCAGCGAAGGGACAGGGGGGTATCAGCCCCAGCATTTT. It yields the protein CASEGTGGYQPQHF.